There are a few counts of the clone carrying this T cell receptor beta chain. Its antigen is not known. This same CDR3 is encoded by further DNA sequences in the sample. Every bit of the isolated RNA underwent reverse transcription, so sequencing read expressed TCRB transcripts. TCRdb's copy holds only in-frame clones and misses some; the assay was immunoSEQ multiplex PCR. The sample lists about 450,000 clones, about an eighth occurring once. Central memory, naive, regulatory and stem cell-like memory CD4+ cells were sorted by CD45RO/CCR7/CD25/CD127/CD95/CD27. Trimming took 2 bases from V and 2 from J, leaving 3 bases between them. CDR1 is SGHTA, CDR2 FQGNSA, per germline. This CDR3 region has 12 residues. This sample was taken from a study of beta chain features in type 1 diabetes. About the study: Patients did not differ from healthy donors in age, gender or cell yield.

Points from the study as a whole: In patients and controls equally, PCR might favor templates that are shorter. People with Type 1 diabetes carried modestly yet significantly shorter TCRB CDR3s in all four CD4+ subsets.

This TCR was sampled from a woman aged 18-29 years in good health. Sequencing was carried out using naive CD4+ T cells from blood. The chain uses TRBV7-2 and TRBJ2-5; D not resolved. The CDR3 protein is CASSLFQETQYF. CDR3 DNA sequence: TGTGCCAGCAGCTTATTTCAAGAGACCCAGTACTTC.